This TCR beta chain is drawn from a study of long-term antiretroviral therapy in people with HIV. Study outcomes and limitations: ART adherence, viral resistance and therapy changes went unrecorded.

Every single participant having HIV got treatment inside the United States. Details on this clone: Antigen specificity is unknown.

Assay version v3.0 of immunoSEQ was used, and it was run at survey level. Sequencing was performed with immunoSEQ multiplex PCR; in TCRdb, only in-frame clones are kept and a portion is missing. The sample has 9,500 to 13,000 clones, around nine tenths seen once. Sequencing was performed on unsorted PBMCs, taken 0.2 years before starting antiretroviral therapy. The TCR originated in a woman in her forties with HIV.

The CDR3 region has the DNA TGTGCCAGCTCACCTTTCAGGGGTCCCAACACAGATACGCAGTATTTT. This gives the protein CASSPFRGPNTDTQYF. The chain carries TRBV18 and TRBJ2-3, with a possible D match to TRBD1 (6 bases). Germline lookup yields CDR1 KGHSH and CDR2 LQKENI. The V and J ends lost 3 bases and 2 bases respectively, with 15 bases between them. The CDR3 loop spans 16 amino acids.